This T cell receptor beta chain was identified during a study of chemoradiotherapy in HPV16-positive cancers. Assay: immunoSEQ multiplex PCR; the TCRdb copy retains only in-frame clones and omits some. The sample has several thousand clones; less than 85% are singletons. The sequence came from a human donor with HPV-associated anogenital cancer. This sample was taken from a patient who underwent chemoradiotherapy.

The CDR3 DNA reads TGTGCCAGCAGCGCGGACGGAACTTATGGCTACACCTTC. This encodes CASSADGTYGYTF. V and J are TRBV9 and TRBJ1-2; D call uncertain. Trimming stripped 3 bases from V and 5 bases from J, with 11 bases between. The CDR3 totals 13 residues. Germline CDR1 and CDR2: SGDLS and YYNGEE. Complete variable domain (other parts from reference TRBV9 and TRBJ1-2): DSGVTQTPKHLITATGQRVTLRCSPRSGDLSVYWYQQSLDQGLQFLIQYYNGEERAKGNILERFSAQQFPDLHSELNLSSLELGDSALYFCASSADGTYGYTFGSGTRLTVV.